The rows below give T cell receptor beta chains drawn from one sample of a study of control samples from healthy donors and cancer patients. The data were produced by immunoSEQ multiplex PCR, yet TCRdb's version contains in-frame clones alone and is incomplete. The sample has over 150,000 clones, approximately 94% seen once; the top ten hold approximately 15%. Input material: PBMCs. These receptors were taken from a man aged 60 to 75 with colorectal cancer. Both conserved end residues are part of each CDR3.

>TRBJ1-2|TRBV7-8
CASSSPFDRGHDWGYTF
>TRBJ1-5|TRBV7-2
CASSPRTDQPQHF
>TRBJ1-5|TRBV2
CATSLDGEIGQPQHF
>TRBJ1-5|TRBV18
CASSPQGGGQGNQPQHF
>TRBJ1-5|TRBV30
CAWSSTSTGNNQPQHF
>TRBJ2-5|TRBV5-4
CASSTRGTGEETQYF
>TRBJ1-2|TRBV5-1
CASSLDINYGYTF
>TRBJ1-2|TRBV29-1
CSVDNYGYTF
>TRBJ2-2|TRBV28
CASSFFWGGAANTGELFF
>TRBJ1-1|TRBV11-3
CASIEAFF
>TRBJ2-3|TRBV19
CASSIFSGGGTDTQYF
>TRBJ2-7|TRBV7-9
CASSSRDPRFYEQYF
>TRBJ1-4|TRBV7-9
CASSLAGTRANEKLFF
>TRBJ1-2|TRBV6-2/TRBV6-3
CASSTGQNYGYTF
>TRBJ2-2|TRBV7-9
CASNLYRGSDTGELFF